What follows is one T cell receptor beta chain and its context. Its antigen is unknown. The CDR3 consists of 16 residues. V shed 6 bases, J shed 4 bases, and the junction held 10 bases outside the gene matches. Germline-derived CDR1 and CDR2 are SNHLY and FYNNEI. Using immunoSEQ multiplex PCR, the repertoire was profiled, and TCRdb retains in-frame clones only, with some absent. The sample carries 160,000 or so clones, 87% recorded once. The record originates from a study of cytomegalovirus exposure and HLA in healthy donors. Whole-study findings and limits: In vitro checks showed that a few CMV-associated chains really do target CMV antigens.

Sequenced: PBMCs. The chain links TRBV2 to TRBJ2-1; 9 bases agree with TRBD2. The source of this sequence is a woman in her 30s in good health and CMV-seronegative. CDR3 region: CASRSGLATSYNEQFF. The CDR3, as DNA: TGTGCCAGCAGAAGTGGACTAGCGACCTCGTACAATGAGCAGTTCTTC.